One and the same sample provided the 2 T cell receptor beta chains below, sequenced in a study of T-cell reconstitution after alpha-beta-depleted transplantation in children listed by TCRdb under 2016. Reading the label with the study, this specimen's treatment or condition is: allogeneic hematopoietic cell transplantation with graft depleted of TCRalphabeta T cells and CD19 B cells. To prepare the library, PCR was applied. Sequenced using an Illumina HiSeq 2500. Molecular barcoding was employed in the preparation of TCR libraries, with unique molecular identifiers being used to normalize TCRbeta repertoire quantification. TCRdb ran its own pipeline on the public reads, namely fastp trimming at Q25 and MiXCR clone calling, and kept in-frame beta chains. CDR3 protein sequences are deduplicated, and each keeps its most common genes and DNA. The sample table lists approximately 300,000 distinct CDR3 sequences, over 9.5% of them with a count of one. Less than 8% of the sample is in the top ten clones.

The material was PBMCs, obtained before TCRalphabeta/CD19-depleted stem cell transplant. The receptors stem from a boy younger than two with acute myeloid leukemia, due to receive a stem cell transplant.

This clonotype was counted ten times or more. The CDR3 here is CASSLVGRNYEQYF. CDR3 sequence (DNA): TGCGCCAGCAGCTTGGTGGGACGGAACTACGAGCAGTACTTC. The chain combines TRBV5-1 with TRBJ2-7; D might be TRBD1 or TRBD2, each matching 5 bases. CDR3 length: 14 residues. Germline assignment: CDR1 SGHRS and CDR2 YFSETQ. V was shortened by 0 bases and J by 3 bases, with 10 bases between the two germline ends.

The V gene is TRBV4-2, the J gene TRBJ2-7; the D gene is possibly TRBD2 (7 bases). V gave up 1 base and J gave up 9 bases, with 16 bases separating them. The CDR3 runs to 14 residues. Germline values: CDR1 LGHNA, CDR2 YNFKEQ. The CDR3 loop reads CASSQVGGLGLQYF. The DNA for the CDR3 is TGTGCCAGCAGCCAAGTCGGGGGGCTCGGTCTGCAGTACTTC.